This TCR beta chain is from a study of beta chain features in type 1 diabetes. Expressed TCRB transcripts were sequenced because the isolated RNA had all been reverse transcribed beforehand. The table came from immunoSEQ multiplex PCR; TCRdb's copy has only in-frame clones and leaves some out. The sample records about 360,000 clones, about 12% being singletons. As regards this clone: This specimen includes other DNA sequences encoding the same CDR3.

This TCR was sampled from a man between 18 and 29 years old in good health. Sequenced material: naive CD4+ T cells from blood.

CDR3 nucleotides: TGTGCCAGCAGCCCGACAGGGGTGAACACTGAAGCTTTCTTT. Translating it yields CASSPTGVNTEAFF. The chain combines TRBV7-3 with TRBJ1-1, with 8 bases identical to TRBD1. This CDR3 contains 14 residues. With 5 bases clipped from V and 0 bases from J, the junction kept 2 bases outside the gene matches. Per germline, CDR1 SGHTA and CDR2 FQGTGA.